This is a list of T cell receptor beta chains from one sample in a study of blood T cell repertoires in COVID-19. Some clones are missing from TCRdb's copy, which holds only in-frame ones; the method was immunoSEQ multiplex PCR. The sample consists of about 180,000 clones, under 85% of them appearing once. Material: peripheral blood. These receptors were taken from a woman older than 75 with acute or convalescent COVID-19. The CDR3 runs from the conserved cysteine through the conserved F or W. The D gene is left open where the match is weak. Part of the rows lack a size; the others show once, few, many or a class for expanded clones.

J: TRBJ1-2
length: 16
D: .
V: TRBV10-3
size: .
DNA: TGTGCCATCAGTGAAACGGGAGGGGAAGGTTACTATGGCTACACCTTC
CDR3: CAISETGGEGYYGYTF

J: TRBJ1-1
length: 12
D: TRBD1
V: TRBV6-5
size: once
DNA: TGTGCCAGCAGTCCGGACAGGGGTCGGGCTTTCTTT
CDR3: CASSPDRGRAFF

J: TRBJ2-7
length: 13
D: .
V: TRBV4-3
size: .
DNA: TGCGCCAGCAGCCAAGAAGGAGGCTACGAGCAGTACTTC
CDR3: CASSQEGGYEQYF

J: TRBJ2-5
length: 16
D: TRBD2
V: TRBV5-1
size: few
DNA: TGCGCCAGCAGCTCCTCATTAGCGGGTGCATGGGAGACCCAGTACTTC
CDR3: CASSSSLAGAWETQYF

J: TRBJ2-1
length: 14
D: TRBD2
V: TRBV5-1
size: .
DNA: TGCGCCAGCAGCCTGGGACTAGTATCCAATGAGCAGTTCTTC
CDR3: CASSLGLVSNEQFF

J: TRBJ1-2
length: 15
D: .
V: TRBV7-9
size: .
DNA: TGTGCCAGCAGCCCGCAGGGTCCGGGGGGCTATGGCTACACCTTC
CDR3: CASSPQGPGGYGYTF

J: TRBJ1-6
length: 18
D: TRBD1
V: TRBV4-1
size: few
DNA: TGCGCCAGCAGCCAAGGGGACAGGCAAAGCTCCTATAATTCACCCCTCCACTTT
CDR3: CASSQGDRQSSYNSPLHF

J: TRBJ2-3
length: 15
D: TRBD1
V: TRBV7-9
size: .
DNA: TGTGCCAGCAGCGTGGGACAGGGAATCACAGATACGCAGTATTTT
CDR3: CASSVGQGITDTQYF

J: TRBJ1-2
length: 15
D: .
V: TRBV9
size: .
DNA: TGTGCCAGCAGCGTAGAAGTGGCGGGGAGGGATGGCTACACCTTC
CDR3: CASSVEVAGRDGYTF

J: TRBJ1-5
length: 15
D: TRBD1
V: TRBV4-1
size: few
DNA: TGCGCCAGCAGCCCTCGGACAGGGCGAAATCAGCCCCAGCATTTT
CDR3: CASSPRTGRNQPQHF

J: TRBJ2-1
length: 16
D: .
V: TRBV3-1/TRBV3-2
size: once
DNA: TGTGCCAGCAGCCTACTCCCCTCAGCGGCCTGGGGTGAGCAGTTCTTC
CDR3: CASSLLPSAAWGEQFF

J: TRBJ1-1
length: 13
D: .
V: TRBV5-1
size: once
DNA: TGCGCCAGCAGCTTGGACCTACCTTATCAAGCTTTCTTT
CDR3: CASSLDLPYQAFF

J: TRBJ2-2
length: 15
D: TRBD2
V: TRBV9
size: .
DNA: TGTGCCAGCACCCCGGGACTACGGAACACCGGGGAGCTGTTTTTT
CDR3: CASTPGLRNTGELFF

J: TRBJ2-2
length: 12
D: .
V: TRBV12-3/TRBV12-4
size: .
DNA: TGTGCCAGCAGTTTATCGTCCGGGGAGCTGTTTTTT
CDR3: CASSLSSGELFF

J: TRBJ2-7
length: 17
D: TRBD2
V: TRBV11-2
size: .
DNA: TGTGCCAGCACCAAGGGACTAGCGGGTTTAAGCTCCTACGAGCAGTACTTC
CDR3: CASTKGLAGLSSYEQYF

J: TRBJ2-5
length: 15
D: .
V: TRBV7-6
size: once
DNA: TGTGCCAGCAGCTTAGCGCCAGGAGGTCTGGAGACCCAGTACTTC
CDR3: CASSLAPGGLETQYF

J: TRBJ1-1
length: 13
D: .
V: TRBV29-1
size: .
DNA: TGCAGCGCCGTAACAGGGCAAGGGACTGAAGCTTTCTTT
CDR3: CSAVTGQGTEAFF

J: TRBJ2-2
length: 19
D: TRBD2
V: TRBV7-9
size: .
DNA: TGTGCCAGCAGCCCTCCCCTGGGACTAGCGGGGGAGACCACCGGGGAGCTGTTTTTT
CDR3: CASSPPLGLAGETTGELFF

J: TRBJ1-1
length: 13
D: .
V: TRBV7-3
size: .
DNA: TGTGCCAGCAGCGAAGGGGCAAACACTGAAGCTTTCTTT
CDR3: CASSEGANTEAFF

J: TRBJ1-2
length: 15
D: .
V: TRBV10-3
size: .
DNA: TGTGCCATCAGTGAGTCGAAGGCGGGGCTCTATGGCTACACCTTC
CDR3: CAISESKAGLYGYTF

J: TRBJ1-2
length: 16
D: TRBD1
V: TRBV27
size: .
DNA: TGTGCCAGCAGTACTTCCGGGACAGGGACCGTCTATGGCTACACCTTC
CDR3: CASSTSGTGTVYGYTF

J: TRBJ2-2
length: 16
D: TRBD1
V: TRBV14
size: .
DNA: TGTGCCAGCAGCCTTGGGACAGGACAGAACACCGGGGAGCTGTTTTTT
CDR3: CASSLGTGQNTGELFF